The 4 T cell receptor beta chains below all came from one sample that was sequenced in a study of blood T cell repertoires in COVID-19. Sequencing used immunoSEQ multiplex PCR; TCRdb keeps in-frame clones, though not all of them. The sample yields approximately 210,000 clones, 70% to 90% seen once. The sample taken for sequencing was peripheral blood. These receptors originate from a woman in her forties or fifties with active or convalescent COVID-19.

This chain joins TRBV15 and TRBJ2-1; D might be TRBD2 (5 bases). Trimming took 1 base from V and 2 from J, leaving 9 bases between them. CDR3 length: 15 amino acids. Germline-derived CDR1 and CDR2 are LNHNV and YYDKDF (reference sequence). The CDR3 sequence: CATSRVSETYNEQFF. The CDR3 nucleotides are TGTGCCACCAGCAGAGTTAGCGAGACCTACAATGAGCAGTTCTTC.

The chain is built from TRBV7-9 and TRBJ1-5; D remains ambiguous. This CDR3 region has 14 residues. V lost 2 bases to trimming and J lost 1 base, with 6 bases between them. CDR1 is SEHNR and CDR2 is FQNEAQ in the germline V gene (reference sequence). CDR3 DNA: TGTGCCAGCAGCTTAACGGGGAGCAATCAGCCCCAGCATTTT. Amino acids: CASSLTGSNQPQHF.

The chain joins TRBV27 to TRBJ1-5; TRBD1 matches at 9 bases. The CDR3 contains 16 residues. With V trimmed by 2 bases and J by 1 base, 3 bases remained unmatched. The V gene's germline CDR1 is MNHEY and CDR2 SMNVEV (reference sequence). CDR3 sequence (DNA): TGTGCCAGCAGTTTAACAGGGGGCATGAGCAATCAGCCCCAGCATTTT. It encodes CASSLTGGMSNQPQHF.

This chain joins TRBV7-9 and TRBJ1-2, with a possible D match to TRBD1 (5 bases). V lost 6 bases and J 3 bases, leaving 11 bases between the germline ends. The CDR3 consists of 13 residues. Germline CDR1 SEHNR, CDR2 FQNEAQ (reference sequence). The CDR3 nucleotides are TGTGCCAGCAGAACCGGGACTCACTATGGCTACACCTTC. It translates to CASRTGTHYGYTF.